The sequence of this TCR beta chain was determined in a study of blood T cell repertoires in COVID-19 (dated by TCRdb to between 2020 and 2021). In the study overall: Samples covering the acute and convalescent phases of COVID-19 were provided by collaborators in the United States, Italy and Spain. The prospective study material was composed of cDNA or gDNA derived from T cells, B-cell-depleted T cells, or PBMCs. The dataset comprised deeply sampled blood TCRbeta repertoires from subjects exposed to, actively infected with, or recovered from COVID-19. The repertoires were released in a freely available public database intended as a resource for research on the immune response to SARS-CoV-2. The samples were drawn from two sources: the first 160 participants of the ongoing ImmuneRACE study, and 1,000 to 1,500 subjects contributed by 6 global collaborators. Nearly every sample came with metadata listing a de-identified subject ID, COVID-19 status, age in years and sex. Where HLA class I and class II types were available, the types were taken from metadata supplied by the sample provider, not from assay-based typing. The research as a whole found: The amount of clinical and demographic metadata varied by source and participant and was provided uncurated.

Via the germline V gene, CDR1 is SGHTA and CDR2 FQGNSA. V trim: 2 bases; J trim: 5 bases; unmatched bases: 3. The CDR3 runs 14 residues from the cysteine to the phenylalanine. The entry retains the CDR3 DNA only, 42 bases that are in frame from base 1. TCRbeta CDR3 regions were amplified from genomic DNA by means of the immunoSEQ Assay, a bias-controlled multiplex PCR. Under the source paper's analysis protocol: Nucleated cell counts per sample were estimated from amplification of reference gene primers within the assay. Sequence reads were collapsed and filtered to measure the absolute abundance of every unique TCRbeta CDR3 rearrangement. For each sample, productive Simpson clonality was calculated by taking the square root of Simpson's diversity index across productive rearrangements. The immuneACCESS repertoire file appears here via TCRdb, limited to in-frame rearrangements. These files lack a portion of the clones; in checked studies, under half of the deficit traces to unresolved V genes, and the cause of the others is not known. V and J calls and clone size are those listed in that table; D and trimming were worked out from the DNA. The sample records 120,000 or so clones, around four fifths of which are singletons. Jointly, the top ten make up approximately 15% of the sample.

Remarks on this clone: Its cognate antigen has yet to be identified. Base qualities are missing; no much larger clone stands one base away. Other DNA sequences in the same sample also yield this CDR3.

The collaborating institutions used their own protocols to collect whole blood in K2EDTA tubes. For TCRbeta analysis, collaborator samples were shipped as frozen whole blood, as isolated PBMCs, or as DNA extracted from either sample type. This receptor was identified in a woman aged 55-70 years with acute or convalescent COVID-19. Sequenced material: peripheral blood. The chain is assembled from TRBV7-2 and TRBJ1-1, and 9 bases in between align with TRBD1. This receptor carries the CDR3 CASSLRQGGTEAFF. DNA sequence: TGTGCCAGCAGCTTAAGACAGGGGGGGACTGAAGCTTTCTTT.